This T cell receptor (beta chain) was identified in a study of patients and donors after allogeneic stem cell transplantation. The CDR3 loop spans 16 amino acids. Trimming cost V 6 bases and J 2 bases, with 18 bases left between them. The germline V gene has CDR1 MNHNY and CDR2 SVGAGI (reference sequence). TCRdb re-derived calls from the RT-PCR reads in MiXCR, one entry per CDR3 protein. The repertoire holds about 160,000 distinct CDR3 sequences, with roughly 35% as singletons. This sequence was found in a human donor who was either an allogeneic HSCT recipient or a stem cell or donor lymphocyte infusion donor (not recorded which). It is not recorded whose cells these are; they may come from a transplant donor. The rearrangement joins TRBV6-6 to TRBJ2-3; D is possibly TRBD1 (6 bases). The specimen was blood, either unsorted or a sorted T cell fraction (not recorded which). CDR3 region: CASSPGTRGNTDTQYF. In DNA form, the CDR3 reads TGTGCCAGCAGCCCCGGGACAAGGGGAAACACAGATACGCAGTATTTT.